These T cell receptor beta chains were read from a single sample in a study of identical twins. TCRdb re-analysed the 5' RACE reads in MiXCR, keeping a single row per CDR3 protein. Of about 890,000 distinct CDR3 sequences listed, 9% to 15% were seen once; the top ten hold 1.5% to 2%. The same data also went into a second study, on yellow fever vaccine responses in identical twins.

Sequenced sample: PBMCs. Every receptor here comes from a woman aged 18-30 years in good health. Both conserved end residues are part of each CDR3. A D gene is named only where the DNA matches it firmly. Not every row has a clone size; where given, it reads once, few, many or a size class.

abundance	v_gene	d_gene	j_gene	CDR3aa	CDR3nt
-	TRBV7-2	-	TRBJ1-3	CASSFLSQAGNTIYF	TGTGCCAGCAGCTTTCTATCTCAGGCTGGAAACACCATATATTTT
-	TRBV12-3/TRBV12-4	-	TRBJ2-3	CASSLADLHVATDTQYF	TGTGCCAGCAGTTTAGCGGACCTGCACGTAGCCACAGATACGCAGTATTTT
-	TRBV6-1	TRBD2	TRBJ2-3	CASRPLARSTDTQYF	TGTGCCAGCAGGCCACTAGCGCGAAGCACAGATACGCAGTATTTT
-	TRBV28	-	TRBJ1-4	CASSSGDATNEKLFF	TGTGCCAGCAGTTCAGGAGATGCAACTAATGAAAAACTGTTTTTT
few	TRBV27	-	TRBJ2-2	CASKRGGNTGELFF	TGTGCCAGCAAAAGAGGGGGGAACACCGGGGAGCTGTTTTTT
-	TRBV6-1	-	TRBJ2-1	CASSERSSPISGNEQFF	TGTGCCAGCAGTGAAAGGTCCAGCCCTATCTCGGGCAATGAGCAGTTCTTC
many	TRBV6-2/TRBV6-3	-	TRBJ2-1	CASTSVDNLYNEQFF	TGTGCCAGCACCTCTGTTGACAACTTATACAATGAGCAGTTCTTC
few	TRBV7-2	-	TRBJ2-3	CASSALRATVDTQYF	TGTGCCAGCAGCGCCCTCAGGGCGACGGTAGATACGCAGTATTTT
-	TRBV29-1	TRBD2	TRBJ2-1	CSVRTSGSYNEQFF	TGCAGCGTCCGTACTAGCGGCTCCTACAATGAGCAGTTCTTC
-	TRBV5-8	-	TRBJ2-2	CASSLYVGNTGELFF	TGTGCCAGCAGCTTGTATGTCGGAAACACCGGGGAGCTGTTTTTT
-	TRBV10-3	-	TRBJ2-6	CAITPTGEAGANVLTF	TGTGCCATCACCCCGACGGGAGAGGCTGGGGCCAACGTCCTGACTTTC
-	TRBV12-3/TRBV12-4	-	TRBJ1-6	CASSLDQTNSPLHF	TGTGCCAGCAGTTTAGACCAGACCAATTCACCCCTCCACTTT
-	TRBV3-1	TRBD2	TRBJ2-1	CASSQDPSGGRGYEQFF	TGTGCCAGCAGCCAAGACCCCAGCGGGGGCCGGGGGTATGAGCAGTTCTTC
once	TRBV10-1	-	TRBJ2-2	CASRERTGSGELFF	TGCGCCAGCAGGGAAAGAACGGGTTCCGGGGAGCTGTTTTTT
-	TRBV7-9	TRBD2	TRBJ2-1	CASSPKTSGRAGEQFF	TGTGCCAGCAGCCCGAAGACTAGCGGGAGGGCCGGTGAGCAGTTCTTC
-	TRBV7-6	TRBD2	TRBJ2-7	CASSLARGENYEQYF	TGTGCCAGCAGCTTAGCGCGGGGGGAGAACTACGAGCAGTACTTC
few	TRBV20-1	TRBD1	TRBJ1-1	CSASNRGLNTEAFF	TGCAGTGCTAGTAACAGGGGGTTGAACACTGAAGCTTTCTTT
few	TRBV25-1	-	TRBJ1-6	CASSEGRFNSPLHF	TGTGCCAGCAGTGAGGGACGGTTTAATTCACCCCTCCACTTT
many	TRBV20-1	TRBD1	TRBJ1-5	CSAEGQGDSNQPQHF	TGCAGTGCGGAAGGACAGGGCGATAGCAATCAGCCCCAGCATTTT
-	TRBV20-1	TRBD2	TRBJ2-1	CSARAASGPYNEQFF	TGCAGTGCTAGAGCAGCTAGCGGACCCTACAATGAGCAGTTCTTC
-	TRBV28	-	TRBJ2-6	CASSSIFADGAGANVLTF	TGTGCCAGCAGCTCAATTTTCGCTGACGGTGCGGGGGCCAACGTCCTGACTTTC
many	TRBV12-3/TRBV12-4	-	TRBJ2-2	CASSPVRGSGELFF	TGTGCCAGCAGTCCCGTCAGGGGATCCGGGGAGCTGTTTTTT
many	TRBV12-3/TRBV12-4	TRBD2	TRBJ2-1	CASRYKTSGSFNEQFF	TGTGCCAGCAGGTATAAGACTAGCGGGAGTTTCAATGAGCAGTTCTTC
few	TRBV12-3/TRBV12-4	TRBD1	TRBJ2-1	CASSLGQGARSNEQFF	TGTGCCAGCAGTTTAGGGCAGGGGGCACGTTCGAATGAGCAGTTCTTC
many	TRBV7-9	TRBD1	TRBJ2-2	CASSRTGVQTGELFF	TGTGCCAGCAGCCGGACAGGGGTCCAAACCGGGGAGCTGTTTTTT
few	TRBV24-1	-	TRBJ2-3	CATSEDGVSDTQYF	TGTGCCACCAGTGAAGACGGGGTTTCGGATACGCAGTATTTT
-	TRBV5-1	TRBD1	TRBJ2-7	CASSPGQGFSEQYF	TGCGCCAGCAGTCCGGGACAGGGGTTTTCCGAGCAGTACTTC
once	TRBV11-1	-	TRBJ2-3	CASSFPVAAGDSTDTQYF	TGTGCCAGCAGCTTTCCTGTCGCGGCAGGGGATAGCACAGATACGCAGTATTTT
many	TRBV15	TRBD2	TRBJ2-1	CATASGEVNEQFF	TGTGCCACCGCTAGCGGGGAGGTCAATGAGCAGTTCTTC
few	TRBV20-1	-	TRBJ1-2	CSASKPNYGYTF	TGCAGTGCTAGCAAGCCAAACTATGGCTACACCTTC
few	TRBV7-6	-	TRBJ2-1	CASSPTRQSSYNEQFF	TGTGCCAGCAGCCCGACGAGGCAGAGCTCCTACAATGAGCAGTTCTTC
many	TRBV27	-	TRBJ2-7	CASSRSGEQYF	TGTGCCAGCAGCCGATCTGGAGAGCAGTACTTC
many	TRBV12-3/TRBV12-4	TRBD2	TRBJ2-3	CASSPREGLFDTQYF	TGTGCCAGCAGTCCCCGGGAGGGTTTATTTGATACGCAGTATTTT
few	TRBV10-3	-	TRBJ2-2	CAISDARVGELFF	TGTGCCATCAGTGATGCCCGCGTCGGGGAGCTGTTTTTT
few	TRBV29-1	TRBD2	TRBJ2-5	CSVGGGRIQETQYF	TGCAGCGTCGGGGGGGGGCGCATCCAAGAGACCCAGTACTTC
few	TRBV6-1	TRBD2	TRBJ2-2	CASSPTSGGPGGTGELFF	TGTGCCAGCAGTCCCACTAGCGGGGGCCCAGGAGGCACCGGGGAGCTGTTTTTT
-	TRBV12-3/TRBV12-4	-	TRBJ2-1	CASSLSEWNEQFF	TGTGCCAGCAGTTTGTCAGAGTGGAATGAGCAGTTCTTC
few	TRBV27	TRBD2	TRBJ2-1	CASSLRAGGHLEQFF	TGTGCCAGCAGTTTAAGGGCGGGGGGGCACCTTGAGCAGTTCTTC
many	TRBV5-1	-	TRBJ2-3	CASSPRGVGADTQYF	TGCGCCAGCAGCCCCCGAGGAGTAGGAGCAGATACGCAGTATTTT
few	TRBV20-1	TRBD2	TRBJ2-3	CSATRPTSGGADTQYF	TGCAGTGCCACCCGCCCTACTAGCGGGGGGGCAGATACGCAGTATTTT
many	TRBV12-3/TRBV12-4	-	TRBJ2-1	CASSFEVDGHEQFF	TGTGCCAGCAGTTTCGAGGTGGACGGTCATGAGCAGTTCTTC
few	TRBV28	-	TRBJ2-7	CASTNPGAPYEQYF	TGTGCCAGCACCAACCCAGGGGCACCCTACGAGCAGTACTTC
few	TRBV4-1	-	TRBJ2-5	CASSQDVVLETQYF	TGCGCCAGCAGCCAAGATGTTGTTTTGGAGACCCAGTACTTC
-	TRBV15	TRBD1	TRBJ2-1	CATSLDRGPVEQFF	TGTGCCACCAGCTTAGACAGGGGACCTGTTGAGCAGTTCTTC
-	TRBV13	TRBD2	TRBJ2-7	CASSQLAGTSSSYEQYF	TGTGCCAGCAGCCAACTAGCCGGGACTAGCTCCTCCTACGAGCAGTACTTC
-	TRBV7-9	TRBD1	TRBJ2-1	CASSLVAGGQGSNEQFF	TGTGCCAGCAGCTTAGTTGCCGGGGGACAGGGGTCCAATGAGCAGTTCTTC
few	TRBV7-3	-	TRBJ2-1	CASSFSERYVEQFF	TGTGCCAGCAGCTTTAGCGAGCGGTACGTTGAGCAGTTCTTC
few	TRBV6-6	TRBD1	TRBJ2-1	CASRRILLLSPQGTGGSHEQFF	TGTGCCAGCAGGAGAATTCTCCTCTTAAGTCCTCAAGGGACAGGGGGCTCCCATGAGCAGTTCTTC
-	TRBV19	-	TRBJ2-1	CATTGGSAGDTTYNEQFF	TGTGCCACAACCGGAGGGTCAGCCGGGGACACTACCTACAATGAGCAGTTCTTC
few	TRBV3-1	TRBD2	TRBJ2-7	CASSPRAGTYEQYF	TGTGCCAGCAGCCCGAGAGCGGGGACGTACGAGCAGTACTTC
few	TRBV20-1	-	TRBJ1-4	CSAYRTEKLFF	TGCAGTGCTTACCGTACAGAGAAACTGTTTTTT
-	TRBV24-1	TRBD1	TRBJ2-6	CATSDGRGPPGANVLTF	TGTGCCACCAGTGACGGTAGGGGGCCCCCTGGGGCCAACGTCCTGACTTTC
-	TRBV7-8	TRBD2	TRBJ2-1	CASSPGLAAPPNEQFF	TGTGCCAGCAGTCCGGGACTAGCGGCTCCCCCCAATGAGCAGTTCTTC